These 30 T cell receptor beta chains share one sample of origin, sequenced in a study of control samples from healthy donors and cancer patients. The method was immunoSEQ multiplex PCR; TCRdb's version includes in-frame clones alone and lacks a portion of them. Here the sample spans more than 100,000 clones, 85% to 90% being singletons. The sequencing sample was made of PBMCs. These receptors were taken from a man aged 50 to 59 with head and neck cancer.

V is TRBV27 and J is TRBJ2-7, with TRBD1 matching over 7 bases. This CDR3 has 15 amino acids. V dropped 7 bases and J dropped 3; count of bases not matched to a gene: 12. Germline V gene lookup returns CDR1 MNHEY and CDR2 SMNVEV (reference sequence). In DNA form, the CDR3 reads TGTGCCAGCACTTTTTGGGTGGGACAGCTCTACGAGCAGTACTTC. It specifies CASTFWVGQLYEQYF.

This chain connects TRBV2 to TRBJ2-7, with D unclear. The germline V and J ends were trimmed by 1 base and 3 bases, with 10 bases remaining between them. There are 14 residues in the CDR3. Germline V gene lookup returns CDR1 SNHLY and CDR2 FYNNEI. The CDR3 DNA is TGTGCCAGCAGTGAAGTCCTGACCAGCTACGAGCAGTACTTC. This encodes CASSEVLTSYEQYF.

The J gene is TRBJ2-3, the V gene TRBV24-1, with a tentative D call TRBD2 (5 bases). The CDR3 runs to 16 residues. Trimming took off 3 bases at V and 2 bases at J, with 14 bases between the two ends. Germline V lookup: CDR1 KGHDR, CDR2 SFDVKD. The CDR3 nucleotides are TGTGCCACCAGTGATAGTCTGAGCGGTGCCACAGATACGCAGTATTTT. Translated: CATSDSLSGATDTQYF.

The gene calls are TRBV7-9 and TRBJ2-1; 12 positions match TRBD2. The CDR3 consists of 19 residues. V gave up 0 bases and J gave up 2 bases; unmatched junction bases: 8. Germline CDR1 is SEHNR and CDR2 is FQNEAQ (reference sequence). CDR3 sequence (DNA): TGTGCCAGCAGCTTAGCGCGGCTAGCGGGGGGGCTTGCCTACAATGAGCAGTTCTTC. It translates to CASSLARLAGGLAYNEQFF.

The chain combines TRBV7-9 with TRBJ2-2; 8 positions match TRBD1. The CDR3 is 15 amino acids. The V segment lost 1 base and the J segment 7 bases; nucleotides outside the gene matches: 5. Germline values: CDR1 SEHNR, CDR2 FQNEAQ (reference sequence). CDR3 bases: TGTGCCAGCAGCTTAGAACAGGGGGAAGGCGGGGAGCTGTTTTTT. Its protein product is CASSLEQGEGGELFF.

The genes are TRBV27 and TRBJ2-7, with TRBD1 identical over 7 bases. Losses at the gene ends were 5 bases for V and 3 bases for J; bases not matched to a gene: 19. CDR3 length equals 18 residues. In germline, CDR1 is MNHEY, CDR2 SMNVEV (reference sequence). As DNA, the CDR3 is TGTGCCAGCAGTCCTAGGGGCCGAGGACAGGCCCAAAACTACGAGCAGTACTTC. Translating gives CASSPRGRGQAQNYEQYF.

The J gene is TRBJ2-7, the V gene TRBV27; D unclear. Trimming left V 2 bases short and J 0 bases short, with 17 bases between. The CDR3 is made up of 17 amino acids. Germline assignment: CDR1 MNHEY and CDR2 SMNVEV (reference sequence). The CDR3 here is CASSLRAVGRFSYEQYF. Here the CDR3 DNA reads TGTGCCAGCAGTTTACGTGCTGTTGGGCGCTTCTCCTACGAGCAGTACTTC.

The rearrangement joins TRBV7-9 to TRBJ2-7, with D maybe TRBD2 (6 bases). The CDR3 totals 16 residues. In germline, CDR1 is SEHNR, CDR2 FQNEAQ (reference sequence). V was clipped by 5 bases and J by 0 bases, with 17 bases between them. The CDR3 protein is CASSHGRGPSSYEQYF. As DNA, the CDR3 is TGTGCCAGCAGCCACGGGAGAGGTCCCAGCTCCTACGAGCAGTACTTC.

This clone was counted a single time. V is TRBV5-5 and J is TRBJ2-1, with 7 nucleotides matching TRBD1. Germline assignment: CDR1 SGHKS and CDR2 YYEKEE (reference sequence). The J segment lost 8 bases and the V segment lost 1 base, leaving 6 bases of the junction unmatched. This CDR3 is built from 14 residues. The CDR3 DNA follows: TGTGCCAGCAGCTTGTACAGGGGTGGGGATGAGCAGTTCTTC. As protein: CASSLYRGGDEQFF.

The chain recombines TRBV6-5 with TRBJ1-5, with D tentatively TRBD1 (5 bases). The germline V gene has CDR1 MNHEY and CDR2 SVGAGI. The CDR3 has 13 amino acids. Trimming left V 8 bases short and J 4 bases short, with 12 bases between. The chain's CDR3 is CASLWEGNQPQHF. In nucleotides, the CDR3 is TGTGCCAGCCTATGGGAGGGGAATCAGCCCCAGCATTTT.

The chain employs TRBV11-3 and TRBJ2-1; 8 bases match TRBD1. Germline V gene lookup returns CDR1 SGHNT and CDR2 YENEEA. The CDR3 is made up of 15 amino acids. V lost 5 bases, J lost 7 bases, and 10 bases stayed unmatched. Here the CDR3 reads CASSAIRTGRNEQFF. In nucleotides, the CDR3 is TGTGCCAGCAGCGCGATCCGGACAGGGAGGAATGAGCAGTTCTTC.

The gene calls are TRBV6-2 or TRBV6-3 and TRBJ1-6; TRBD1 agrees at 7 bases. In germline, CDR1 is MNHEY, CDR2 SVGEGT. The CDR3 runs 14 residues. The trim removed 7 bases at V and 10 bases at J, leaving 10 bases unmatched. CDR3: CASNPDRLGSPLHF. CDR3 DNA: TGTGCCAGCAACCCGGACAGGCTCGGGTCACCCCTCCACTTT.

The rearrangement links TRBV5-1 to TRBJ2-1; D perhaps matches TRBD1 (6 bases). V lost 4 bases and J lost 5, with 16 bases in between. The CDR3 sequence is 15 residues long. CDR1 is SGHRS and CDR2 is YFSETQ in the germline V gene. In nucleotides, the CDR3 is TGCGCCAGCAGCCCTCGGGACACAGACCACAATGAGCAGTTCTTC. Protein sequence: CASSPRDTDHNEQFF.

The rearrangement links TRBV3-1 (or the pseudogene TRBV3-2) to TRBJ1-4; D not resolved. This CDR3 is 15 amino acids long. Germline loops: CDR1 LGHDT, CDR2 YNNKEL (reference sequence). The V gene lost 4 bases and the J gene lost 4 bases, with 13 bases spanning the gap. The CDR3 region has the DNA TGTGCCAGCAGCCCGAGTGACGTCAATAATGAAAAACTGTTTTTT. It specifies CASSPSDVNNEKLFF.

V gene TRBV7-3 combines with J gene TRBJ2-1, with a possible D match to TRBD1 (5 bases). The V gene lost 1 base and the J gene lost 0 bases, with 7 bases spanning the gap. CDR1 is SGHTA and CDR2 is FQGTGA in the germline V gene. This CDR3 region has 15 residues. CDR3 bases: TGTGCCAGCAGCTTAAGACAGAGCTCCTACAATGAGCAGTTCTTC. Protein product: CASSLRQSSYNEQFF.

The rearrangement uses TRBV4-2 and TRBJ1-1; 8 nucleotides agree with TRBD1. The CDR3 length is 16 residues. The trim removed 4 bases at V and 0 bases at J, leaving 7 bases unmatched. Germline loops: CDR1 LGHNA, CDR2 YNFKEQ. The CDR3 protein is CASSPLTGGMNTEAFF. CDR3 nucleotide sequence: TGTGCCAGCAGCCCACTCACAGGGGGAATGAACACTGAAGCTTTCTTT.

The CDR3 loop reads CASTGKMNTEAFF. CDR3 nucleotide sequence: TGTGCCAGCACGGGCAAAATGAACACTGAAGCTTTCTTT. The chain is built from TRBV6-5 and TRBJ1-1; D remains ambiguous. This CDR3 comprises 13 residues. Trimming stripped 7 bases from V and 0 bases from J, with 9 bases between. Germline V gives CDR1 MNHEY, CDR2 SVGAGI.

The gene calls are TRBV10-1 and TRBJ2-7; 14 bases are a match to TRBD2. V was clipped by 4 bases and J by 2 bases; unmatched bases: 1. This CDR3 spans 15 amino acids. Looked up from germline, CDR1 is WNHNN and CDR2 is SYGVQD (reference sequence). The CDR3 loop reads CASSATSGRAYEQYF. DNA for the CDR3: TGCGCCAGCAGTGCGACTAGCGGGAGGGCCTACGAGCAGTACTTC.

The gene calls are TRBV10-3 and TRBJ1-1; 11 nucleotides align to TRBD1. The CDR3 contains 16 residues. The V gene end was trimmed by 3 bases and the J gene end by 5 bases; junction bases not matched to a gene: 8. Germline V gene sequence: CDR1 ENHRY, CDR2 SYGVKD. The CDR3 protein is CAISERGGQGGTEAFF. Written as DNA, the CDR3 is TGTGCCATCAGTGAAAGAGGGGGACAGGGGGGTACTGAAGCTTTCTTT.

The chain is built from TRBV9 and TRBJ1-3; D gene uncertain. The ends were cut back, 0 bases at V and 3 bases at J, with 10 bases in the middle. Germline V gene data show CDR1 as SGDLS and CDR2 as YYNGEE. This CDR3 comprises 15 residues. CDR3 DNA: TGTGCCAGCAGCGTAGAAGGCCGGGATGGAAACACCATATATTTT. The encoded protein is CASSVEGRDGNTIYF.

This chain links TRBV6-5 with TRBJ2-7; TRBD1 agrees at 7 bases. CDR3 length equals 13 residues. The junction had 2 bases not matched to a gene; V was cut back by 0 bases and J by 6 bases. In germline, CDR1 is MNHEY, CDR2 SVGAGI. The CDR3 DNA reads TGTGCCAGCAGTTACTCCGCAGGGGGCGAGCAGTACTTC. It encodes CASSYSAGGEQYF.

This sequence joins TRBV5-4 and TRBJ1-4, with 7 bases lining up with TRBD1. This CDR3 contains 14 residues. V shed 2 bases and J 5 bases; nucleotides not matched to a gene: 3. Looked up from germline, CDR1 is SGHNT and CDR2 is YYREEE (reference sequence). CDR3 amino acids: CASSLGQANEKLFF. CDR3 in DNA: TGTGCCAGCAGCTTAGGACAGGCAAATGAAAAACTGTTTTTT.

This chain uses TRBV18 with TRBJ1-1; D remains unclear. Trimming removed 3 bases at V and 3 bases at J, with 17 bases between. The germline V gene encodes CDR1 KGHSH and CDR2 LQKENI. The CDR3 length is 16 residues. This CDR3 is CASSPTAGWLDTEAFF. CDR3 nucleotides: TGTGCCAGCTCACCCACCGCAGGTTGGTTGGACACTGAAGCTTTCTTT.

The chain couples TRBV2 to TRBJ2-5; D might be TRBD2 (6 bases). The CDR3 has 13 amino acids. The germline V gene encodes CDR1 SNHLY and CDR2 FYNNEI. V dropped 6 bases and J dropped 5 bases, with 13 bases sitting between them. CDR3 nucleotides: TGTGCCAGCAGGGCGGGGAGCGGTGAGACCCAGTACTTC. Its translation: CASRAGSGETQYF.

V usage is TRBV6-5 and J usage is TRBJ2-7, with 7 positions matching TRBD1. V dropped 2 bases and J dropped 2; count of bases not matched to a gene: 3. The CDR3 is 14 residues long. Germline V CDR1 and CDR2: MNHEY, SVGAGI. The CDR3 sequence is CASSYRQGAYEQYF. The DNA for the CDR3 is TGTGCCAGCAGTTACCGGCAGGGGGCCTACGAGCAGTACTTC.

The chain couples TRBV7-7 to TRBJ1-2; TRBD1 aligns across 8 bases. The germline V gene encodes CDR1 SSHAT and CDR2 FNYEAQ (reference sequence). There are 19 residues in the CDR3. V lost 2 bases and J lost 1; bases outside the gene matches: 15. CDR3: CASSLRRRTGTRNNYGYTF. CDR3 coding DNA: TGTGCCAGCAGCTTAAGACGGAGGACAGGGACCCGGAATAACTATGGCTACACCTTC.

As to this clone: Mismatch with germline at one junction end may stem from a read error. The gene calls are TRBV27 and TRBJ2-6, with D unresolved. This CDR3 contains 15 residues. CDR1 is MNHEY, CDR2 SMNVEV, per germline (reference sequence). CDR3 DNA: TGTGCCGGCAGCTGGTCCGGGTCTGGGGCCAACGTCCTGACTTTC. It translates to CAGSWSGSGANVLTF. Using reference TRBV27 and TRBJ2-6 for the parts outside the CDR3, the full variable domain is EAQVTQNPRYLITVTGKKLTVTCSQNMNHEYMSWYRQDPGLGLRQIYYSMNVEVTDKGDVPEGYKVSRKEKRNFPLILESPSPNQTSLYFCAGSWSGSGANVLTFGAGSRLTVL.

CDR3 DNA: TGTGCCAGCAGTTTAGCGGCGGGACAGCCCCAGCATTTT. Protein product: CASSLAAGQPQHF. The chain links TRBV12-3 or TRBV12-4 to TRBJ1-5; D is unresolved. Trimming shortened V by 0 bases and J by 7 bases, and 7 bases separated the two germline ends. The CDR3 length is 13 residues.

The genes are TRBV6-5 and TRBJ1-5, with a weak D call TRBD1 (6 bases). Deletions cut 6 bases from V and 3 bases from J, with 12 bases between. The CDR3 sequence is 14 residues long. CDR1 MNHEY and CDR2 SVGAGI come from the germline V gene. CDR3: CASRQGGVNQPQHF. Written as DNA, the CDR3 is TGTGCCAGCAGACAGGGAGGAGTCAATCAGCCCCAGCATTTT.

The chain links TRBV6-6 to TRBJ1-6; D is ambiguous. CDR1 and CDR2 (germline): MNHNY, SVGAGI (reference sequence). The CDR3 consists of 15 residues. V lost 7 bases to trimming and J lost 2 bases, with 12 bases between them. The CDR3 is CASNPGRAYNSPLHF. CDR3 nucleotide sequence: TGTGCCAGCAACCCTGGGAGAGCCTATAATTCACCCCTCCACTTT.